This is a list of T cell receptor beta chains from one sample in a study of T cell responses to AZD1222 COVID-19 vaccine. The protocol was immunoSEQ multiplex PCR, while the TCRdb copy is restricted to in-frame clones and leaves out a portion. The profile covers 150,000 to 200,000 clones, with about 94% appearing a single time and about 9% taken by the ten largest. The specimen was peripheral blood, collected on day 0 of AZD1222 vaccination. These receptors all come from an adult in good health. Each CDR3 is given with its conserved first and last residue. The D gene is left open where the match is weak. The listing skips clone size in some rows; elsewhere it reads once, few, many or a size class.

D: -
V: TRBV5-1
J: TRBJ2-3
size: -
DNA: TGCGCCAGCAGCGCGGAAGGCAGCACAGATACGCAGTATTTT
CDR3: CASSAEGSTDTQYF

D: TRBD2
V: TRBV28
J: TRBJ2-5
size: -
DNA: TGTGCCAGCAGTGGGACTAGCGGGAAGGAGACCCAGTACTTC
CDR3: CASSGTSGKETQYF

D: TRBD1
V: TRBV6-5
J: TRBJ1-6
size: -
DNA: TGTGCCAGCAGTTACTTCTTCCCGCAGGGGGATTCACCCCTCCACTTT
CDR3: CASSYFFPQGDSPLHF

D: -
V: TRBV2
J: TRBJ2-5
size: -
DNA: TGTGCCAGCAGTACAGGGAGTGAGACCCAGTACTTC
CDR3: CASSTGSETQYF

D: -
V: TRBV28
J: TRBJ2-7
size: -
DNA: TGTGCCAGCAGACCCCTATGGGTAGCAACCCTCTACGAGCAGTACTTC
CDR3: CASRPLWVATLYEQYF

D: -
V: TRBV11-2
J: TRBJ2-7
size: -
DNA: TGTGCCAGCAGCCGGGGCAGGGTCTCCTACGAGCAGTACTTC
CDR3: CASSRGRVSYEQYF

D: -
V: TRBV11-3
J: TRBJ1-1
size: -
DNA: TGTGCCAGCAGCCAAGGCCAGTTGGCTGAAGCTTTCTTT
CDR3: CASSQGQLAEAFF

D: -
V: TRBV7-8
J: TRBJ2-7
size: -
DNA: TGTGCCAGCAGCTTAGACCGGGGGATCAAGTACTTC
CDR3: CASSLDRGIKYF

D: -
V: TRBV7-9
J: TRBJ1-1
size: once
DNA: TGTGCCAGCAGCTCAACATTCCAAGCTTTCTTT
CDR3: CASSSTFQAFF

D: -
V: TRBV7-9
J: TRBJ1-6
size: -
DNA: TGTGCCAGCAGCCAATTTGCCAATTCACCCCTCCACTTT
CDR3: CASSQFANSPLHF

D: TRBD2
V: TRBV6-6
J: TRBJ2-7
size: -
DNA: TGTGCCAGCAGTCCCCTTCAGGGAGGGGTCTACGAGCAGTACTTC
CDR3: CASSPLQGGVYEQYF

D: TRBD2
V: TRBV5-1
J: TRBJ2-5
size: -
DNA: TGCGCCAGCAGCTTGACTAGCGCCCAAGAGACCCAGTACTTC
CDR3: CASSLTSAQETQYF

D: -
V: TRBV10-3
J: TRBJ1-2
size: -
DNA: TGTGCCATCAGTGAGTCGCAGGGTATGGAAGGCTACACCTTC
CDR3: CAISESQGMEGYTF

D: -
V: TRBV12-3/TRBV12-4
J: TRBJ2-2
size: once
DNA: TGTGCCAGCACCTTGGGGGTATCCGGGGAGCTGTTTTTT
CDR3: CASTLGVSGELFF

D: TRBD1
V: TRBV7-3
J: TRBJ1-2
size: once
DNA: TGTGCCAGCAGCTTAACCGACAGGGGGGAGGGCTACACCTTC
CDR3: CASSLTDRGEGYTF

D: TRBD1
V: TRBV5-4
J: TRBJ2-7
size: -
DNA: TGTGCCAGCAGGGCCGGGGATGGAGGACAGGGAGTACCCTACGAGCAGTACTTC
CDR3: CASRAGDGGQGVPYEQYF

D: -
V: TRBV27
J: TRBJ2-7
size: -
DNA: TGTGCCAGCAGTTTGGCGCAGTCCTACGAGCAGTACTTC
CDR3: CASSLAQSYEQYF

D: -
V: TRBV18
J: TRBJ2-3
size: -
DNA: TGTGCCAGCTCACCGATTAGCGGTCCTAGCACAGATACGCAGTATTTT
CDR3: CASSPISGPSTDTQYF

D: -
V: TRBV5-4
J: TRBJ2-2
size: few
DNA: TGTGCCAGCAGCTTGTCGACAGATCCAAGGGGGGAGCTGTTTTTT
CDR3: CASSLSTDPRGELFF

D: -
V: TRBV4-1
J: TRBJ2-7
size: -
DNA: TGCGCCAGCAGCCAATCAGCCGGACAGCAATACTACGAGCAGTACTTC
CDR3: CASSQSAGQQYYEQYF

D: -
V: TRBV4-2
J: TRBJ1-4
size: -
DNA: TGTGCCAGCACGAGAAACGTGGGTGCAACTAATGAAAAACTGTTTTTT
CDR3: CASTRNVGATNEKLFF

D: TRBD1
V: TRBV5-1
J: TRBJ2-3
size: -
DNA: TGCGCCAGCAGCGGATGGGACAGATTCACAGATACGCAGTATTTT
CDR3: CASSGWDRFTDTQYF

D: -
V: TRBV6-1
J: TRBJ2-2
size: once
DNA: TGTGCCAGCAGTGAAGACGAAACCGGGGAGCTGTTTTTT
CDR3: CASSEDETGELFF

D: -
V: TRBV18
J: TRBJ2-7
size: -
DNA: TGTGCCAGCTCACCACCGGGCAGGAGTTACGAGCAGTACTTC
CDR3: CASSPPGRSYEQYF

D: TRBD2
V: TRBV6-5
J: TRBJ2-5
size: -
DNA: TGTGCCAGCAGAATCTCGGGGGGCCAAGAGACCCAGTACTTC
CDR3: CASRISGGQETQYF

D: -
V: TRBV4-3
J: TRBJ1-3
size: -
DNA: TGCGCCAGCAGCCAAGATCTTGCGGCAGGGTTTGCGGATCCATCTGGAAACACCATATATTTT
CDR3: CASSQDLAAGFADPSGNTIYF

D: TRBD1
V: TRBV15
J: TRBJ1-4
size: -
DNA: TGTGCCACCAGTTCCAGGGGGACTAATGAAAAACTGTTTTTT
CDR3: CATSSRGTNEKLFF

D: TRBD1
V: TRBV6-5
J: TRBJ2-3
size: -
DNA: TGTGCCAGCGGCGGGACAGGGGTCAGAGATACGCAGTATTTT
CDR3: CASGGTGVRDTQYF

D: TRBD1
V: TRBV3-1/TRBV3-2
J: TRBJ1-5
size: once
DNA: TGTGCCAGCAGCCAAGATAGGGGACAGACGCAGCCCCAGCATTTT
CDR3: CASSQDRGQTQPQHF

D: -
V: TRBV29-1
J: TRBJ2-2
size: -
DNA: TGCAGCGTTGGGGTTGGGGGAACCGGGGAGCTGTTTTTT
CDR3: CSVGVGGTGELFF

D: TRBD1
V: TRBV30
J: TRBJ1-2
size: -
DNA: TGTGCCTGGAGTCCCCTCCCTGGGACAGCTAACTATGGCTACACCTTC
CDR3: CAWSPLPGTANYGYTF

D: -
V: TRBV5-1
J: TRBJ2-1
size: -
DNA: TGCGCCAGCAGCCCGGGTCTTGTGGGAGGTGTTTTGGGTGAGCAGTTCTTC
CDR3: CASSPGLVGGVLGEQFF

D: -
V: TRBV28
J: TRBJ1-5
size: -
DNA: TGTGCCAGCAGACTTCAGGGGCGCAATCAGCCCCAGCATTTT
CDR3: CASRLQGRNQPQHF

D: TRBD1
V: TRBV4-1
J: TRBJ2-3
size: -
DNA: TGCGCCAGCAGCCAAAGGGACAGGGCTCCCACAGATACGCAGTATTTT
CDR3: CASSQRDRAPTDTQYF